This T cell receptor (beta chain) came from a study of beta chain features in type 1 diabetes. General study results and limits: At VDJ recombination sites, type 1 diabetes patients had fewer insertions and more deleted nucleotides. Whether TCRB rearrangement is influenced by HLA type was left unresolved in this analysis. For patients and controls alike, PCR might favor shorter templates to the same degree.

This clone was found a few times. Its matching antigen is unknown. The isolated RNA, all of it, was reverse transcribed, so expressed TCRB transcripts were what got sequenced. Profiled with immunoSEQ multiplex PCR; TCRdb holds only in-frame clones, not every one. Here the sample spans 400,000 to 550,000 clones, roughly 10% being singletons. A heparinised blood draw that averaged around 100 mL was obtained once from each donor. The sample consisted of naive CD4+ T cells from blood. The receptor comes from a woman aged 18-35 years in good health.

The CDR3 spells CASSHQGSKNIQYF. In DNA, the CDR3 is TGTGCCAGCAGCCACCAGGGATCCAAAAACATTCAGTACTTC. The chain has TRBV14 and TRBJ2-4; maybe TRBD1 (5 bases). Germline CDR1 reads SGHDN; CDR2 reads FVKESK. This CDR3 is built from 14 residues. V was trimmed by 3 bases and J by 2 bases, leaving 8 bases between them.